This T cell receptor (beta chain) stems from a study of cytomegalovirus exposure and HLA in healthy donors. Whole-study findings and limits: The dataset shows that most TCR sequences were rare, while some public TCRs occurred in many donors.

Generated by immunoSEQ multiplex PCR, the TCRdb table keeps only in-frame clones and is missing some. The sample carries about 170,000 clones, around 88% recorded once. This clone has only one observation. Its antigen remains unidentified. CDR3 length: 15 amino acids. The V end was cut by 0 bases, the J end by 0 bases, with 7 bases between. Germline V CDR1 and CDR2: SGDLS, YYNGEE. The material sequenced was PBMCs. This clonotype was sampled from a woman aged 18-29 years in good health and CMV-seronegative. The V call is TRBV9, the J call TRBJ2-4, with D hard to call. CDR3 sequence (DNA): TGTGCCAGCAGCGTAGGTCCTATAGCCAAAAACATTCAGTACTTC. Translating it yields CASSVGPIAKNIQYF.